Each of the 13 T cell receptor beta chains below was sequenced from the same sample in a study of blood T cell repertoires in COVID-19. Clones were sequenced by immunoSEQ multiplex PCR, and TCRdb holds only the in-frame ones, with some missing. The sample has 95,000 to 150,000 clones, about four fifths seen once. The sample comprised peripheral blood. Source of these receptors: a man aged 60-69 years with active or convalescent COVID-19.

The V call is TRBV12-3 or TRBV12-4, the J call TRBJ2-1, with a weak D call TRBD2 (5 bases). Trimming removed 8 bases at V and 5 bases at J, with 13 bases between. This CDR3 spans 13 amino acids. Written as DNA, the CDR3 is TGTGCCAGCTCCTCGGGGTTACACAATGAGCAGTTCTTC. Its protein product is CASSSGLHNEQFF.

This chain links TRBV11-1 with TRBJ2-3; perhaps TRBD1 as D (6 bases). The CDR3 is made up of 15 amino acids. The germline gives CDR1 SGHAT, CDR2 FQDESV (reference sequence). The V end lost 5 bases, the J end lost 6 bases, and 18 bases lay between the germline ends. The CDR3 bases are TGTGCCAGCAGCCCCCACTCGGGACAAGGGGATACGCAGTATTTT. Protein product: CASSPHSGQGDTQYF.

The V call is TRBV5-5, the J call TRBJ1-2, with 8 bases aligning to TRBD1. Germline CDR1 SGHKS, CDR2 YYEKEE (reference sequence). The CDR3 spans 16 residues. With 2 bases clipped from V and 2 bases from J, the junction kept 8 bases outside the gene matches. Here the CDR3 DNA reads TGTGCCAGCAGCTTCGACAGGGGCCGTTTAAACTATGGCTACACCTTC. This sequence encodes CASSFDRGRLNYGYTF.

This chain connects TRBV11-2 to TRBJ2-7; D remains ambiguous. Germline CDR1 and CDR2: SGHAT and FQNNGV. V was trimmed by 1 base and J by 9 bases, leaving 10 bases between them. The CDR3 spans 12 residues. The CDR3 protein is CASSLGGSGQYF. The CDR3 bases are TGTGCCAGCAGCTTAGGTGGCTCGGGGCAGTACTTC.

The chain links TRBV5-1 to TRBJ2-7; possibly TRBD1 for D (6 bases). Germline assignment: CDR1 SGHRS and CDR2 YFSETQ. The V end lost 1 base, the J end lost 2 bases, and 7 bases lay between the germline ends. The CDR3 sequence is 13 residues long. CDR3 nucleotides: TGCGCCAGCAGCTTGCAGGGGCCCTACGAGCAGTACTTC. Protein sequence: CASSLQGPYEQYF.

This clone was detected a few times. The V call is TRBV28, the J call TRBJ2-7, with 8 bases aligning to TRBD1. The CDR3 length is 13 residues. The V and J ends lost 10 bases and 2 bases, in that order; junction bases with no gene match: 7. Germline V gene lookup returns CDR1 MDHEN and CDR2 SYDVKM. The CDR3 coding sequence is TGTGCCAAACAGGACAGGGTAACCTACGAGCAGTACTTC. Translation gives CAKQDRVTYEQYF.

This sequence joins TRBV20-1 and TRBJ2-7, with 9 bases fitting TRBD1. CDR1 and CDR2 from the germline V gene are DFQATT and SNEGSKA (reference sequence). This CDR3 contains 13 residues. V dropped 3 bases and J dropped 7; count of bases not matched to a gene: 7. The chain's CDR3 is CSASKGGTGEQYF. In nucleotides, the CDR3 is TGCAGTGCTAGTAAGGGCGGGACAGGGGAGCAGTACTTC.

The rearrangement links TRBV7-8 to TRBJ2-7; D might be TRBD1 (5 bases). The CDR3 totals 13 residues. From germline, CDR1 is SGHVS and CDR2 FQNEAQ. With 5 bases removed from V and 6 bases from J, the gap between germline ends came to 14 bases. The CDR3 sequence: CASSPRVIGEQYF. The CDR3 DNA follows: TGTGCCAGCAGCCCCAGGGTAATAGGCGAGCAGTACTTC.

The rearrangement links TRBV29-1 to TRBJ2-1, with 13 bases aligning to TRBD2. This CDR3 spans 15 amino acids. With V trimmed by 6 bases and J by 7 bases, 9 bases remained unmatched. Germline values: CDR1 SQVTM, CDR2 ANQGSEA. CDR3 sequence reads: CSVGGLAGVRNEQFF. The DNA of the CDR3 is TGCAGCGTGGGAGGACTAGCGGGAGTTAGGAATGAGCAGTTCTTC.

This clone was detected only a few times. The rearrangement links TRBV6-4 to TRBJ2-1, with 11 bases lining up with TRBD2. The germline V gene encodes CDR1 MRHNA and CDR2 SNTAGT. V shed 2 bases and J 7 bases; nucleotides not matched to a gene: 4. The CDR3 is 15 amino acids. CDR3 coding DNA: TGTGCCAGCAGTGACGGTCTAGCGGGAGGTAATGAGCAGTTCTTC. This gives the protein CASSDGLAGGNEQFF.

This clone was seen more than once but under ten times. One junction end disagrees with the germline gene, perhaps due to a read error. The chain links TRBV11-2 to TRBJ2-7, with 11 bases lining up with TRBD2. The germline gives CDR1 SGHAT, CDR2 FQNNGV. The length of the CDR3 is 15 residues. CDR3 in DNA: TGTGCCAGCAGCTTAGGGGCTAGCGGGAGGCCATGGGAGCACTTC. This translates into CASSLGASGRPWEHF. Full variable domain (remainder filled in from reference TRBV11-2 and TRBJ2-7): EAGVAQSPRYKIIEKRQSVAFWCNPISGHATLYWYQQILGQGPKLLIQFQNNGVVDDSQLPKDRFSAERLKGVDSTLKIQPAKLEDSAVYLCASSLGASGRPWEHFGPGTRLTVT.

This chain uses TRBV4-1 with TRBJ2-6; a weak D match, TRBD1 (8 bases). The germline V gene has CDR1 MGHRA and CDR2 YSYEKL. V lost 4 bases to trimming and J lost 4 bases, with 17 bases between them. This CDR3 has 17 amino acids. DNA of the CDR3: TGCGCCAGCAGCCGAACAGGGGGGGCAGGCGGGGCCAACGTCCTGACTTTC. As protein: CASSRTGGAGGANVLTF.

J is TRBJ2-1 and V is TRBV18; D is ambiguous. V gave up 5 bases and J gave up 7 bases, with 12 bases separating them. This CDR3 is 13 amino acids long. Germline CDR1 is KGHSH and CDR2 is LQKENI. CDR3 sequence (DNA): TGTGCCAGCTCAAGAGCGAGAGTTAATGAGCAGTTCTTC. Amino acid sequence: CASSRARVNEQFF.